This entry lists 20 T cell receptor beta chains sequenced from one sample in a study of tumor-infiltrating lymphocytes in primary liver carcinoma. Without any cell sorting, about 19-30 mg of bulk tissue yielded co-extracted RNA and DNA. Total RNA amounting to 500 ng was the source from which TCR beta cDNA was made with a constant-region primer. A slightly modified ARM-PCR protocol with three nested multiplex PCR rounds produced these TCR beta libraries. TRBV1-TRBV30 forward primers and a C-beta reverse primer were used in the first two PCR rounds, which each ran for about 10 cycles. One entry per CDR3 protein results from TCRdb running MiXCR on the multiplex PCR reads. The repertoire holds under 200,000 distinct CDR3 sequences, with about 85% as singletons. Source material: tumor tissue from primary liver carcinoma. These TCRs come from a middle-aged man with primary liver carcinoma and hepatitis B virus infection.

Note on this clonotype: Its ends do not fully match the called genes, so a read error is possible. The chain uses TRBV11-2 and TRBJ2-4; D uncertain. The CDR3 totals 15 residues. Germline V lookup: CDR1 SGHAT, CDR2 FQNNGV. The CDR3 DNA reads TGTGCCAGCACCACTTCGGCGATAACCAAAAACATTCAGTACTTT. It specifies CASTTSAITKNIQYF.

Notes on this clonotype: Given the absence of the conserved phenylalanine or tryptophan at the CDR3 end, a read error is likely. Because the CDR3's place on the DNA is in doubt, the DNA is left out and the CDR3 is given as listed by TCRdb. J is TRBJ2-7 and V is TRBV11-1; the D call TRBD1 from the table was never checked on the DNA. Germline values: CDR1 SGHAT, CDR2 FQDESV (reference sequence). The CDR3 length equals 12 residues, ends included. The CDR3 is CTSSPDSYEQYL.

This clonotype was detected a few times. A much more abundant neighbour one base away suggests this may be a read error. The chain carries TRBV11-2 and TRBJ2-3; D gene ambiguous. CDR1 is SGHAT and CDR2 is FQNNGV in the germline V gene. CDR3 length equals 14 residues. DNA for the CDR3: TGTGCCAACAGCTTAGATGTCCCCACAGATACGCAGTATTTT. Translation: CANSLDVPTDTQYF.

The chain carries TRBV7-3 and TRBJ2-2, with D hard to call. Looked up from germline, CDR1 is SGHTA and CDR2 is FQGTGA. Deletions cut 1 base from V and 6 bases from J, with 15 bases between. The CDR3 runs 16 residues. CDR3 nucleotides: TGTGCCAGCAGCTTAAACACGGTGGGGATGGCCGGGGAGCTGTTTTTT. This codes for CASSLNTVGMAGELFF.

To note about this clonotype: At one end, the junction sequence differs from germline, possibly due to a read error. The gene calls are TRBV4-3 and TRBJ1-3, with unresolved D. The CDR3 spans 16 residues. Germline V gives CDR1 LGHNA, CDR2 YSLEER. The CDR3 here is CASSQAATGCGNTTYF. CDR3 nucleotides: TGCGCCAGCAGCCAAGCCGCGACGGGGTGTGGAAACACCACATATTTT.

Details on this clonotype: Likely a read error: the CDR3 ends without its conserved phenylalanine or tryptophan. The V call is TRBV12-3 or TRBV12-4, the J call TRBJ2-1; 9 nucleotides align to TRBD1. This CDR3 has 15 residues. CDR3 loop: CVSSLGQGDVNEQFL. DNA for the CDR3: TGTGTCAGCAGTTTGGGACAGGGAGATGTCAATGAGCAGTTCTTG.

This clonotype has at least ten counts. The chain is built from TRBV5-1 and TRBJ2-5; 13 positions agree with TRBD2. V shed 3 bases, J shed 2 bases, and the junction held 7 bases outside the gene matches. Germline V gene sequence: CDR1 SGHRS, CDR2 YFSETQ. This CDR3 comprises 17 residues. The CDR3 DNA is TGCGCCAGCAGCTCCTACGGACTAGCGGGAGAGCAAGAGACCCAGTACTTC. This gives the protein CASSSYGLAGEQETQYF.

On this clonotype itself: One junction end does not reproduce the germline sequence, and a read error may be involved. The rearrangement joins TRBV6-2 or TRBV6-3 to TRBJ1-1, with a possible D match to TRBD1 (6 bases). The CDR3 extends over 14 amino acids. Per germline, CDR1 MNHEY and CDR2 SVGEGT. The CDR3 protein is CASRRGGMNTEPLF. The CDR3 DNA reads as TGTGCCAGTAGGCGAGGGGGGATGAACACTGAACCTTTATTT.

Note on this clonotype: At one end, the junction sequence differs from germline, possibly due to a read error. The chain recombines TRBV6-2 or TRBV6-3 with TRBJ1-2, with a possible D match to TRBD1 (5 bases). The germline CDR1 and CDR2 sequences are MNHEY and SVGEGT. The CDR3 is 14 residues long. The CDR3 nucleotides read TGTGCCAGCAGAACCCCGGCGGAGGGGTATGACTACACCTTC. Protein sequence: CASRTPAEGYDYTF.

For this clonotype: The junction departs from germline at one end; a sequencing error may be responsible. V is TRBV4-3 and J is TRBJ2-3; D remains unclear. The CDR3 spans 12 residues. CDR1 LGHNA and CDR2 YSLEER come from the germline V gene. Here the CDR3 DNA reads TGCGCCAGCAGCCCGGTCACAAATACGCAGTATTTC. Translation: CASSPVTNTQYF.

This chain connects TRBV28 to TRBJ2-1; 10 bases are shared with TRBD1. This CDR3 comprises 15 residues. Trimming took 9 bases from V and 7 from J; bases not matched to a gene: 12. The germline V gene encodes CDR1 MDHEN and CDR2 SYDVKM. The CDR3 DNA follows: TGTGCCAGGAGTCACCGGGACAGGGGTAGGAATGAGCAGTTCTTC. It yields the protein CARSHRDRGRNEQFF.

As regards this clonotype: Germline is not matched at one junction end, which may reflect a read error. This chain joins TRBV12-3 or TRBV12-4 and TRBJ2-7, with 8 bases that match TRBD2. The CDR3 covers 14 residues. CDR3 in DNA: TGCGTCAGCACTCCAGCGGGAGTAAGGAACGTGCAGTACTTC. Translation: CVSTPAGVRNVQYF.

A remark on this clonotype: A junction end diverges from the germline sequence, so it may reflect a read error. CDR3 in amino acids: CVSSGQASTEALF. In DNA form, the CDR3 reads TGCGTCAGCTCCGGACAGGCGAGCACTGAAGCTCTCTTT. The chain uses TRBV10-2 and TRBJ1-1; 7 nucleotides agree with TRBD1. There are 13 residues in the CDR3. Germline V gene sequence: CDR1 WSHSY, CDR2 SAAADI.

The chain links TRBV4-1 to TRBJ2-7, with D unresolved. The CDR3 contains 14 residues. V lost 9 bases to trimming and J lost 3 bases, with 18 bases between them. Germline CDR1 is MGHRA and CDR2 is YSYEKL. The CDR3 bases are TGCGCCAGTGGCCAATCGAACCAGATCTACGAGCAGTACTTC. Translated: CASGQSNQIYEQYF.

The gene calls are TRBV6-1 and TRBJ2-1; D is undetermined. The V and J ends lost 8 bases and 10 bases respectively, with 12 bases between them. The CDR3 is made up of 11 amino acids. CDR1 is MNHNS, CDR2 SASEGT, per germline. The CDR3 loop reads CASGINLEQFF. The CDR3 coding sequence is TGTGCCAGCGGTATAAACTTAGAGCAGTTCTTC.

The V and J genes are TRBV29-1 and TRBJ2-3, with D uncertain. Between the trimmed V and J ends, which lost 6 bases and 7 bases, there was a span of 11 bases. The CDR3 length is 11 residues. Germline V gives CDR1 SQVTM, CDR2 ANQGSEA. The DNA of the CDR3 is TGCAGCGTGGGAAAGACAAATACGCAGTATTTT. It specifies CSVGKTNTQYF.

In its sample, this clonotype was seen once. The junction departs from the called germline gene at one end, perhaps through a read error. The genes are TRBV28 and TRBJ1-1; D is unresolved. CDR1 and CDR2 (germline): MDHEN, SYDVKM. The CDR3 extends over 13 amino acids. CDR3 sequence (DNA): TGTACCAGCAGTTCTAGGGTGGACACTGAAGCTTTCTTT. Encoded protein: CTSSSRVDTEAFF.

Regarding this clonotype: Relative to the germline gene, one junction end is altered; a read error may explain this. The V and J genes are TRBV7-8 and TRBJ2-7; a possible D gene is TRBD1 (6 bases). The germline V gene encodes CDR1 SGHVS and CDR2 FQNEAQ. The CDR3 sequence is 16 residues long. The CDR3 here is CASSLVAQGSYDEQYF. In DNA, the CDR3 is TGTGCCAGCAGCTTAGTGGCCCAGGGGTCGTATGACGAACAGTACTTC. The entire variable domain, with the rest obtained from reference TRBV7-8 and TRBJ2-7, is as follows: GAGVSQSPRYKVAKRGQDVALRCDPISGHVSLFWYQQALGQGPEFLTYFQNEAQLDKSGLPSDRFFAERPEGSVSTLKIQRTQQEDSAVYLCASSLVAQGSYDEQYFGPGTRLTVT.

On this clonotype: Sequence at one end of the junction differs from germline and may be a read error. The CDR3 is CVSCYSTGGGAEAFF. The CDR3 DNA follows: TGTGTCAGCTGTTACTCGACTGGGGGCGGAGCTGAAGCTTTCTTT. The rearrangement joins TRBV6-5 to TRBJ1-1, with a weak D call TRBD1 (6 bases). CDR3 length equals 15 residues. The germline V gene encodes CDR1 MNHEY and CDR2 SVGAGI.

A word on this clonotype: The CDR3 carries no conserved terminal phenylalanine or tryptophan, so it likely arises from a read error. It is unclear where the CDR3 begins or ends on the DNA, so no DNA is shown, and the CDR3 is as TCRdb lists it. The CDR3: CASSMGGDRGFSLSGANAMTL. The rearrangement joins TRBV11-2 to TRBJ2-6; the table assigns TRBD1, which was not confirmed against the DNA. The CDR3 is 21 residues long, counting both termini. The germline CDR1 and CDR2 sequences are SGHAT and FQNNGV.